The clone carrying this T cell receptor beta chain was seen only once. Unmatched junction bases numbered 14, after V lost 2 bases and J lost 8 bases. From germline, CDR1 is SGHVS and CDR2 FNYEAQ. CDR3 length equals 17 residues. The data stem from a study of blood T cell repertoires in COVID-19. Background on the study: COVID-19 samples, acute and convalescent, were from the United States, Italy and Spain.

Original processing methods: Nucleated cell counts were estimated from reference gene primer amplification. Assay used: immunoSEQ multiplex PCR; TCRdb lists only in-frame clones, some missing. V and J calls plus clone size are reproduced from that table; the DNA served to infer D and trimming. The sample yields 150,000 or so clones, roughly nine tenths seen once. The sequencing input was peripheral blood. V and J are TRBV7-6 and TRBJ2-3, with TRBD2 identical over 9 bases. The source of this sequence is a man aged 18-30 years with COVID-19, enrolled during active disease. The CDR3 nucleotides read TGTGCCAGCAGCTTAAAGGGTAGCGGGAGTGTTGTTGCTACGCAGTATTTT. Translated: CASSLKGSGSVVATQYF.